This T cell receptor (beta chain) was captured in a study of shared clonotypes between healthy human individuals. It was at deep level that the assay was run. Genomic DNA per cell subset filled all wells of several immunoSEQ plates. Some clones are missing from TCRdb's copy, which holds only in-frame ones; the method was immunoSEQ multiplex PCR. The sample includes about 2.3 million clones, roughly 93% seen only once; the top ten take 0.35% to 0.5%. V lost 5 bases and J 0 bases, leaving 17 bases between the germline ends. From germline, CDR1 is MDHEN and CDR2 SYDVKM. The CDR3 is 16 amino acids. Worth noting for this clone: Its cognate antigen is unknown.

Study-level findings and limits: Represented diversity, genetic and exposure-history alike, was limited by few donors.

V is TRBV28 and J is TRBJ2-7; a weak D match, TRBD1 (6 bases). The receptor was derived from a man in his late teens or twenties in good health. Some clones in this sample may be carry-over from other donors' samples. Sequenced input: naive CD4+ T cells from PBMCs. Described subset: CD45RA+ positively selected. This CDR3 reads CASSPNRANFSYEQYF. CDR3 DNA: TGTGCCAGCAGTCCGAACAGGGCTAATTTCTCCTACGAGCAGTACTTC.